This TCR beta chain was identified in a study of shared clonotypes between healthy human individuals (TCRdb year 2020). Turning to the overall study: The cohort included three men and two women between 18 and 49 years of age. To increase sequencing depth and limit assay-specific biases, TCR repertoire library preparation and sequencing were carried out by different laboratories using diverse techniques. Per donor, three plates each were used for CD4 naive and CD4 memory, two for CD8 naive, and one for CD8 memory. The study deeply sequenced blood TCR repertoires of five healthy adults to estimate repertoire size and the extent of clonotype sharing between individuals. Per donor, leukapheresis produced somewhere between about 0.9 and 9.5 billion PBMCs. On the study overall, not on this receptor specifically: Sharing across several donors was observed for around 4.8% of naive CD4, less than 4% of naive CD8, roughly 2.3% of memory CD4, and about 0.39% of memory CD8 clonotypes. Only blood was sampled, and tissue TCR repertoires likely differ from those in blood. Naive subsets generally had larger estimated clonotype richness than memory subsets. The small number of donors limited the genetic and exposure-history diversity represented. Incomplete sequencing was indicated by rarefaction of sorted-subset datasets, despite the large sequencing depth. Compared with non-shared clonotypes, the clonotypes found in all four sorted-subset donors had higher generation probabilities. Pairwise subsampling indicated that sequencing depth was expected to affect the degree of clonotype sharing among donors.

In its sample, this clone was seen a few times. The clone's antigen remains unknown. No much larger clonotype is one base removed from it; base qualities were not supplied. Healthy HIV-negative adults with no recently reported acute infections or vaccinations were included as donors. Only Caucasian adults living in Nashville, Tennessee, USA were represented among the donors. CD4+ T cells were enriched by magnetic negative selection; naive cells were then positively selected on CD45RA, and the negative fraction formed the memory subset. After blood collection by leukapheresis, PBMCs were isolated using Ficoll-Histopaque density gradient centrifugation and then cryopreserved in the vapor phase of liquid nitrogen. Purity and quantity of every magnetically sorted T cell population were checked by analytical flow cytometry. Each sorted fraction had its genomic DNA isolated and then quantified by UV absorbance on a Nanodrop 2000c.

V loses 5 bases of germline sequence and J loses 0 bases, and the interval between the two ends is 9 bases. The cysteine opens and the phenylalanine closes a CDR3 of 14 amino acids. The entry retains the CDR3 DNA only, 42 bases that are in frame from base 1. The germline V gene gives CDR1 as SNHLY and CDR2 as FYNNEI. TCR CDR3 regions were amplified from genomic DNA by multiplex PCR using the deep immunoSEQ assay. Genomic DNA extracted from each cell subset was distributed evenly over all wells of several immunoSEQ 96-well plates, and each plate served as one replicate. For sorted subsets, roughly 200 ng of genomic DNA, equivalent to around 30,000 T cell genomes, went into each replicate PCR. Purified libraries were measured with a Qubit 3.0 fluorometer, size-checked on a Bioanalyzer 2100, and measured again with the KAPA Library Quantification kit. Every immunoSEQ 96-well plate was sequenced on a separate single-read 150-cycle Illumina NextSeq 550 flow cell. In the paper's pipeline: Because the immunoSEQ output included only junctional sequences and no quality scores, the filtering could not be the same as the filtering used for full-length reads. Sequences were annotated with PyIR, a Python wrapper for IgBLAST v1.9, and V/J genes and CDR3 were assigned using IMGT germline references. Reads were removed for weak V/J assignments (E-value above 1e-6), missing CDR3, stop codons, out-of-frame junctions, or ambiguous translated residues. V3J clonotypes were defined by identical inferred V gene, J gene, and CDR3 amino acid sequence. Percentage overlap between repertoires was computed as shared unique clonotypes divided by the size of the smaller repertoire. Three approaches were used to assess repertoire richness: RTK rarefaction, the Chao1 estimator, and Recon v2.1 estimates of unobserved clonotypes. Generation probabilities for all TCRbeta clonotypes obtained by the gDNA method from a few donors were computed using OLGA. Here the immuneACCESS table is served through TCRdb, limited to in-frame sequences with V and J called. Missing clones are a known gap in these copies; in checked studies unresolved V genes cover under half, and the rest lacks a known reason. From that table come the V and J calls and clone size; the DNA was used to work out D and trimming. This sample gives more than 200,000 clones in total; over 60% of them show up just once. In total, the top ten clones hold roughly 10% of the sample.

Recombination connected TRBV2 to TRBJ2-3; TRBD2 is a possible D gene, resting on 5 matching bases. The specimen was memory CD4+ T cells sorted from blood. What this sample's cell subset or site label stands for: CD45RA-negative fraction. The receptor was isolated from a man younger than 45 in good health. The nucleotide sequence reads as follows: TGTGCCAGCAGTCGCGGGTCTAGCACAGATACGCAGTATTTT. Protein translation: CASSRGSSTDTQYF. The CDR3 plus the reference TRBV2 and TRBJ2-3 genes for the other parts give the full variable domain: EPEVTQTPSHQVTQMGQEVILRCVPISNHLYFYWYRQILGQKVEFLVSFYNNEISEKSEIFDDQFSVERPDGSNFTLKIRSTKLEDSAMYFCASSRGSSTDTQYFGPGTRLTVL.